This record looks at one T cell receptor (beta chain) sequence and its context. The sample holds many counts of this clonotype. Its antigen is unknown. There are no base qualities to consult, and no much larger clone falls within one base. The library was produced with 5' RACE. The sample was run on a NextSeq 500. Unique molecular identifiers were attached to individual cDNA molecules in the TCR library protocol so that sequencing error and PCR bias could be corrected. Both TCR alpha and beta chains were sequenced, and tight co-correlation was observed between alpha and beta sequence abundances in each sample. Per the original workflow: V gene, J gene and CDR3 annotation of TCR sequences was performed with Decombinator V4. Expanded TCRs were defined as changing significantly between any two time points under a Poisson model with p below 0.0001. TCR abundances were normalised to the total number of TCRs sequenced per sample and expressed as counts per million. VDJdb, accessed 1 November 2021, was searched for CMV, EBV and SARS-CoV-2 annotated TCRs, excluding TCRs annotated for multiple antigens. Through fastp at Q25 and MiXCR, TCRdb rebuilt clones from the public reads, retaining in-frame beta chains. Each CDR3 protein appears once, grouped with its most common genes and DNA. What appears here as the V and J calls and clone size reflects TCRdb's work, not the paper's. The sample includes about 83,000 distinct CDR3 sequences, with more than 13% observed a single time. The ten largest make up roughly 3% of the sample.

This sample was included in a study of early T cells in non-severe SARS-CoV-2 infection (dated by TCRdb to the early 2020s). At the level of the whole study: Bulk RNA from unsorted whole blood was used for TCR sequencing, so alpha and beta chains could not be paired. Summary of the overall study and its limitations: VDJdb matching was skewed toward anti-spike CD8 responses and likely underestimated virus-specific expansions, missing private and CD4 specificities.

The study was a case-control design nested within a healthcare worker cohort in London, UK, with weekly nasopharyngeal swab PCR tests and blood sampling. Healthcare workers were recruited during the week of the UK lockdown, between 23 and 31 March 2020, and followed weekly for up to roughly 15 weeks. The sequencing input was whole blood. The clonotype originates from an adult who was a healthcare worker with PCR-confirmed SARS-CoV-2 infection or an uninfected control (not recorded which).

At the DNA level, the sequence is TGTGCCAGCAGCTTAGAATTCAACGAGCAGTACTTC. This translates into CASSLEFNEQYF. In this chain, TRBV7-9 is recombined with TRBJ2-7; there is no confident call for the D gene. The CDR3, cysteine through phenylalanine, is 12 amino acids long. Just the 36-base CDR3 DNA is kept, in frame starting at base 1. The germline V gene (reference sequence) supplies CDR1 SEHNR and CDR2 FQNEAQ. The junction carries 6 bases between V and J, which are trimmed by 1 base and 5 bases respectively.